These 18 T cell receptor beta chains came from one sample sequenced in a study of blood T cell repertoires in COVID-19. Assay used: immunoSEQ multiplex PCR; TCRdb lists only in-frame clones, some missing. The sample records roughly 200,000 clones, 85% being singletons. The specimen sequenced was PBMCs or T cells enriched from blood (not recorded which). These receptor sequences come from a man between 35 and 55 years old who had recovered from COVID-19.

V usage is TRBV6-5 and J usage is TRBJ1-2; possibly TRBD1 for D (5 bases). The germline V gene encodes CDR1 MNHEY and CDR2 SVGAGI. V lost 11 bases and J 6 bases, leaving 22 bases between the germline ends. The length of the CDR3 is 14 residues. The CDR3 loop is CASLIGAASDGYTF. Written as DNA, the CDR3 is TGTGCCTCCCTAATAGGGGCAGCCTCAGATGGCTACACCTTC.

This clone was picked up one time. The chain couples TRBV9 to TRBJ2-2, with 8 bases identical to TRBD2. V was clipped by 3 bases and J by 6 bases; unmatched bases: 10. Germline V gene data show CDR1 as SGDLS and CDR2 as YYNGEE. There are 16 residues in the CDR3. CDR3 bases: TGTGCCAGCAGCGGAGCCGGGACTAGGAATCCCGGGGAGCTGTTTTTT. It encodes CASSGAGTRNPGELFF.

CDR3 DNA: TGTGCCTGGAGTATCGGGGGGCCCTCCCAAGCTTTCTTT. Amino acids: CAWSIGGPSQAFF. This chain uses TRBV30 with TRBJ1-1; perhaps TRBD1 as D (6 bases). V lost 2 bases and J 9 bases, leaving 16 bases between the germline ends. Per the germline V gene, CDR1 is GTSNPN and CDR2 is SVGIG (reference sequence). The CDR3 contains 13 residues.

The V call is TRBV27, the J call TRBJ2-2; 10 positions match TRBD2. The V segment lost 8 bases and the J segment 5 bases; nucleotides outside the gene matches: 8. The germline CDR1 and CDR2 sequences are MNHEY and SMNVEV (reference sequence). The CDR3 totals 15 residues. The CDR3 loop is CASLGLAGVTGELFF. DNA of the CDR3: TGTGCCAGCTTAGGGCTAGCGGGAGTGACCGGGGAGCTGTTTTTT.

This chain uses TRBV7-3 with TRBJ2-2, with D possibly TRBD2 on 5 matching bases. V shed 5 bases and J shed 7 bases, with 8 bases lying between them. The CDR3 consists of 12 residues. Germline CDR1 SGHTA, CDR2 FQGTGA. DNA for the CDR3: TGTGCCAGCAGCAAGCGGAACGGGGAGCTGTTTTTT. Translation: CASSKRNGELFF.

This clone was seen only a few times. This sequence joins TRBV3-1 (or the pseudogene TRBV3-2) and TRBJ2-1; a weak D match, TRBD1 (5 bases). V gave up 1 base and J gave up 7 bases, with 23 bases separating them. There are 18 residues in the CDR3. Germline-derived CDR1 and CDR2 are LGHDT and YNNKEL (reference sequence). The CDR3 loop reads CASSQVSRPFGRANEQFF. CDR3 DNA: TGTGCCAGCAGCCAAGTTTCACGGCCTTTCGGCAGGGCGAATGAGCAGTTCTTC.

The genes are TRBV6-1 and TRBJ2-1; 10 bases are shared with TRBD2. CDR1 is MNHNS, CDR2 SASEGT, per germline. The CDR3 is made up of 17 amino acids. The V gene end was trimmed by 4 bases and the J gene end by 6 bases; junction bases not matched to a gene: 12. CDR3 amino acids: CASSVVSSGGPANEQFF. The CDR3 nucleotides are TGTGCCAGCAGTGTTGTGAGTAGCGGGGGGCCCGCCAATGAGCAGTTCTTC.

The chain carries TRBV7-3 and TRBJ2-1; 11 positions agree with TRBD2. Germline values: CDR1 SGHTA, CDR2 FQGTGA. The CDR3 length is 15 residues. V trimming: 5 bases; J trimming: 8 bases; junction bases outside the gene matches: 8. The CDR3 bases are TGTGCCAGCAGCCCTGCCGGGACTAGCGGCCATGAGCAGTTCTTC. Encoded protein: CASSPAGTSGHEQFF.

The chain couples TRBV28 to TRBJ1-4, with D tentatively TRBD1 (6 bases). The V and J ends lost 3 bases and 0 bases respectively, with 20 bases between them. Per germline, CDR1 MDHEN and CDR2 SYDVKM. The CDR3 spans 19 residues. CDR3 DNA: TGTGCCAGCAGTTTGTGGGGGCCGGCTTGGGGTGCAACTAATGAAAAACTGTTTTTT. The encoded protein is CASSLWGPAWGATNEKLFF.

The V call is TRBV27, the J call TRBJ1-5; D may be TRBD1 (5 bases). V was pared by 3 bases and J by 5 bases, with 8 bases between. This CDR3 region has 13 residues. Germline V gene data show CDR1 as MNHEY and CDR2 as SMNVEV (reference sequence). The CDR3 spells CASSFGGDQPQHF. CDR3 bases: TGTGCCAGCAGTTTTGGGGGGGATCAGCCCCAGCATTTT.

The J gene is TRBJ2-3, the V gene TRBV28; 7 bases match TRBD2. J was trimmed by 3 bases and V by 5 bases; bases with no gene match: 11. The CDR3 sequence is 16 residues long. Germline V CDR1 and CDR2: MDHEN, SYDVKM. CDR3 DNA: TGTGCCAGCAGTCTTAGCGGGTATAGGAGGACAGATACGCAGTATTTT. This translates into CASSLSGYRRTDTQYF. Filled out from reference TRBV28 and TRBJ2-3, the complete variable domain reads DVKVTQSSRYLVKRTGEKVFLECVQDMDHENMFWYRQDPGLGLRLIYFSYDVKMKEKGDIPEGYSVSREKKERFSLILESASTNQTSMYLCASSLSGYRRTDTQYFGPGTRLTVL.

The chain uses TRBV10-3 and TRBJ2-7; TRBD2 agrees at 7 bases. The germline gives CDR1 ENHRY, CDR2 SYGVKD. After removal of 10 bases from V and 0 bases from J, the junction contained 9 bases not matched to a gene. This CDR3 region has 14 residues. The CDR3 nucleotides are TGTGCCACAAATAAGCGGGATAGCTCCTACGAGCAGTACTTC. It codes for CATNKRDSSYEQYF.

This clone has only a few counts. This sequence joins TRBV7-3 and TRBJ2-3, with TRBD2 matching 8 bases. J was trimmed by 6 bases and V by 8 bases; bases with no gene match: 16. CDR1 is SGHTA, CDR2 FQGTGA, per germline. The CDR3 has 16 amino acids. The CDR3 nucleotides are TGTGCCAGCTCCCAAGCAGGGACTAGGAATGGGGATACGCAGTATTTT. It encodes CASSQAGTRNGDTQYF.

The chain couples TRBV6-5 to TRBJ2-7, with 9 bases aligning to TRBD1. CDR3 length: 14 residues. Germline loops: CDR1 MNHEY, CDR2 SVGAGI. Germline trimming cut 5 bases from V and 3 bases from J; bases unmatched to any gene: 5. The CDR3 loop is CASSRTGAVYEQYF. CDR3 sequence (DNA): TGTGCCAGCAGTAGGACAGGGGCGGTCTACGAGCAGTACTTC.

Here the CDR3 DNA reads TGTGCCAGCAGGGGTCTAGCGGGAGTCTCCTACGAGCAGTACTTC. Residues: CASRGLAGVSYEQYF. The chain couples TRBV28 to TRBJ2-7; 10 nucleotides line up with TRBD2. CDR1 MDHEN and CDR2 SYDVKM come from the germline V gene. Germline trimming cut 6 bases from V and 0 bases from J; bases unmatched to any gene: 5. This CDR3 comprises 15 residues.

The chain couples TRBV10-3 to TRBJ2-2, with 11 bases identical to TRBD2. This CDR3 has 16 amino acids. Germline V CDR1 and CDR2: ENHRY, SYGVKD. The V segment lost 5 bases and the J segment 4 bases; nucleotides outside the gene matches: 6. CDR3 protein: CAISILAGVSTGELFF. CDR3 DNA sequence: TGTGCCATCAGTATACTAGCGGGAGTAAGCACCGGGGAGCTGTTTTTT.

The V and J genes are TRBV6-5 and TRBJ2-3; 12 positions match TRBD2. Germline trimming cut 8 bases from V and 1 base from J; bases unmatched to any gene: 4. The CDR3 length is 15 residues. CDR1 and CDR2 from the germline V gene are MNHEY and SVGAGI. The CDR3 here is CASGGLAGRTDTQYF. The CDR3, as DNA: TGTGCCAGCGGCGGACTAGCGGGACGCACAGATACGCAGTATTTT.

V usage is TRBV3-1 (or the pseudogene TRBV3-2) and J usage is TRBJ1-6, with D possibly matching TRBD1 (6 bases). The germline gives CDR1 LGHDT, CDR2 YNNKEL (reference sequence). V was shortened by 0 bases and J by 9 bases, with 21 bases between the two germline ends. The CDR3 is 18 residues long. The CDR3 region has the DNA TGTGCCAGCAGCCAAGATAGGTCGATAAGGGGGGGAGGTTCACCCCTCCACTTT. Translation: CASSQDRSIRGGGSPLHF.